The rows below give T cell receptor beta chains drawn from one sample of a study of blood T cell repertoires in COVID-19. Clones were sequenced by immunoSEQ multiplex PCR, and TCRdb holds only the in-frame ones, with some missing. This table has approximately 180,000 clones, around 85% appearing once. Sequencing used peripheral blood. These receptors were taken from an older person with COVID-19, enrolled during active disease. Both conserved end residues are part of each CDR3. A D gene is named only where the DNA matches it firmly. Some rows have no size entry. The others give once, few or many, or a class for an expanded clone.

abundance: NA
d_gene: TRBD1
j_gene: TRBJ1-3
len: 13
v_gene: TRBV19
CDR3nt: TGTGCCACAAGACAGGGAACGGGAAACACCATATATTTT
CDR3aa: CATRQGTGNTIYF

abundance: NA
d_gene: NA
j_gene: TRBJ2-1
len: 17
v_gene: TRBV29-1
CDR3nt: TGCAGCGTTACAGGGACGAGGACCCCTAGCTCCTACAATGAGCAGTTCTTC
CDR3aa: CSVTGTRTPSSYNEQFF

abundance: NA
d_gene: TRBD1
j_gene: TRBJ2-7
len: 13
v_gene: TRBV28
CDR3nt: TGTGCCAGCAGTACGGGGACAGGCTACGAGCAGTACTTC
CDR3aa: CASSTGTGYEQYF

abundance: few
d_gene: NA
j_gene: TRBJ1-1
len: 17
v_gene: TRBV3-1/TRBV3-2
CDR3nt: TGTGCCAGCAGCCCCCGCGAAACAGGGCCAATGAACACTGAAGCTTTCTTT
CDR3aa: CASSPRETGPMNTEAFF

abundance: NA
d_gene: TRBD1
j_gene: TRBJ2-3
len: 16
v_gene: TRBV7-6
CDR3nt: TGTGCCAGCAGCTTAGACAGGGGACCTCACACAGATACGCAGTATTTT
CDR3aa: CASSLDRGPHTDTQYF

abundance: NA
d_gene: NA
j_gene: TRBJ2-7
len: 15
v_gene: TRBV3-1/TRBV3-2
CDR3nt: TGTGCCAGCAGCCAAGGGGCGGGGGCGGCGGTCGCGCAGTACTTC
CDR3aa: CASSQGAGAAVAQYF

abundance: few
d_gene: NA
j_gene: TRBJ1-5
len: 13
v_gene: TRBV19
CDR3nt: TGTGCCAGTAGTATAGTAGGGGATCAGCCCCAGCATTTT
CDR3aa: CASSIVGDQPQHF

abundance: few
d_gene: NA
j_gene: TRBJ2-2
len: 12
v_gene: TRBV7-2
CDR3nt: TGTGCCAGCAGCCTTAATTATGGGGAGCTGTTTTTT
CDR3aa: CASSLNYGELFF

abundance: NA
d_gene: NA
j_gene: TRBJ2-3
len: 19
v_gene: TRBV6-2/TRBV6-3
CDR3nt: TGTGCCAGCAGTTACCAACTGACGGGGTACACTACTAGCACAGATACGCAGTATTTT
CDR3aa: CASSYQLTGYTTSTDTQYF

abundance: NA
d_gene: NA
j_gene: TRBJ1-2
len: 14
v_gene: TRBV30
CDR3nt: TGTGCCTGGAGTGTATTGGCAGTTAACTATGGCTACACCTTC
CDR3aa: CAWSVLAVNYGYTF

abundance: few
d_gene: NA
j_gene: TRBJ1-5
len: 20
v_gene: TRBV12-2
CDR3nt: TGTGCAAGTCGCTTGGAGTCGGCCAGGGGACAGGGAATAAGCAATCAGCCCCAGCATTTT
CDR3aa: CASRLESARGQGISNQPQHF

abundance: NA
d_gene: NA
j_gene: TRBJ1-2
len: 15
v_gene: TRBV3-1/TRBV3-2
CDR3nt: TGTGCCAGCAGCCAATCCGAGGAGGGGAATAGGGGCTACACCTTC
CDR3aa: CASSQSEEGNRGYTF

abundance: NA
d_gene: TRBD1
j_gene: TRBJ1-6
len: 15
v_gene: TRBV4-3
CDR3nt: TGCGCCAGCAGCCAAGTGGGGACAGTCAATTCACCCCTCCACTTT
CDR3aa: CASSQVGTVNSPLHF